This T cell receptor (beta chain) was sequenced in a study of blood T cell repertoires in COVID-19. Whole-study context: Samples of COVID-19 (acute and convalescent) were obtained from the United States, Italy and Spain.

Profiled with immunoSEQ multiplex PCR; TCRdb holds only in-frame clones, not every one. This table has 270,000 or so clones, approximately 92% appearing once. The germline V gene has CDR1 SGHNT and CDR2 YYREEE (reference sequence). The CDR3 loop spans 18 amino acids. V lost 1 base to trimming and J lost 6 bases; unmatched junction nucleotides: 11. The V call is TRBV5-4, the J call TRBJ2-4, with 12 bases matching TRBD2. The clonotype comes from a middle-aged woman who had recovered from COVID-19. The specimen was peripheral blood. This CDR3 reads CASSLWASGRVGGNIQYF. The CDR3 nucleotides read TGTGCCAGCAGCTTGTGGGCTAGCGGGAGGGTCGGGGGAAACATTCAGTACTTC.